This T cell receptor (beta chain) was found in a study of post-analysis software for immune sequencing data (dated by TCRdb to the mid-2010s). In terms of the full investigation: Recorded disease courses included relapsing-remitting, secondary progressive and progressive-relapsing multiple sclerosis, with some patients lacking subtype annotation. A subset of samples was prepared in parallel using single-end sample barcoding, then pooled and co-amplified after Illumina adapter ligation. The patient repertoires were compared against 10 to 12 previously published healthy control repertoires obtained from donors aged about 6 to 28 years.

The study at large found these results: The control group was slightly older than the multiple sclerosis patient group. Significantly lower normalized Chao1 diversity was found in multiple sclerosis patients than in controls, suggesting substantial peripheral T-cell clonal expansion. Significantly higher frequencies in patients than in controls were found for about five TRBV segments, including TRBV5-6, TRBV5-1 and TRBV20-1. Direct clustering with F measure revealed strong co-clustering of samples prepared in the same batch, which led to a batch-effect correction.

In this sample, this clonotype turned up a few times. Which antigen it targets is not known. No base quality information exists; no much larger clone differs at one position. Library preparation employed PCR. Instrument used: Illumina HiSeq 2500. To reduce PCR and sequencing biases, unique molecular identifiers were incorporated into the TCR beta cDNA libraries. About 0.5 million cDNA molecules were obtained for every 1 to 10 million input T cells, so each molecule roughly corresponded to one T cell. The same protocol used for the earlier healthy control dataset was applied to prepare and sequence the patient libraries. Within a given batch, samples were prepared together, multiplexed and sequenced on the same HiSeq lane. The original methods were these. MIGEC handled the raw barcoded reads, throwing out single-read molecular identifier groups before consensus assembly and CDR3 extraction. VDJtools was used for post-analysis of the clonotype tables, with diversity normalized by down-sampling every dataset to the smallest sample size. In repertoire overlap clustering, CDR3 amino acid sequences, but not nucleotide sequences, were matched to correct batch-related cross-sample contamination. TCRdb handled the public reads itself, with Q25 trimming in fastp and clone calling in MiXCR, and kept productive beta chains. Records with the same CDR3 protein are collapsed into one entry carrying the most frequent genes and DNA. It is TCRdb's table, rather than the study itself, that gives the V and J calls and clone size. The sample table records hundreds of thousands of distinct CDR3 sequences; just under 30% of these occur just once. The ten largest clonotypes hold roughly 0.54% of the sample.

Inclusive of the bounding cysteine and phenylalanine, the CDR3 is 14 residues long. This entry keeps only the CDR3 DNA: 42 bases, framed from base 1. Ends trimmed: V by 1 base, J by 3 bases; bases unmatched to a gene: 2. Via the germline V gene (reference sequence), CDR1 is LNHNV and CDR2 YYDKDF. To demonstrate the VDJtools post-analysis software, TCR beta repertoires were profiled from the peripheral blood of about a dozen young patients with multiple sclerosis. The multiple sclerosis patients were children and adolescents between roughly 6 and 17 years of age. This sequence uses TRBV15 and TRBJ2-7, with TRBD2 matching 8 junction bases. Sequenced sample: blood. This sequence was found in a girl aged 10-17 years with multiple sclerosis. The CDR3 sequence is CATSRAGLGYEQYF. The DNA reads as follows: TGTGCCACCAGCAGAGCGGGACTAGGCTACGAGCAGTACTTC.